The 2 T cell receptor beta chains presented below share a single source sample, sequenced in a study of blood T cell repertoires in COVID-19. Measured with immunoSEQ multiplex PCR; TCRdb has only the in-frame clones, and not every one. Counted here are over 85,000 clones, around four fifths occurring once; the ten biggest clones make up 3% to 3.5%. Sample: peripheral blood. All receptors come from a man aged 50 or older with acute or convalescent COVID-19.

The chain joins TRBV11-2 to TRBJ1-1, with D unresolved. Trimming removed 0 bases at V and 1 base at J, with 12 bases between. The CDR3 extends over 16 amino acids. Germline values: CDR1 SGHAT, CDR2 FQNNGV. The DNA of the CDR3 is TGTGCCAGCAGCTTAGATAGGAGCGGTCAGAACACTGAAGCTTTCTTT. It codes for CASSLDRSGQNTEAFF.

The rearrangement joins TRBV24-1 to TRBJ1-1; tentatively, D is TRBD1 (5 bases). CDR3 size: 14 residues. V was trimmed by 6 bases and J by 5 bases, leaving 15 bases between them. Germline loops: CDR1 KGHDR, CDR2 SFDVKD. CDR3 amino acids: CATSPGSSGTEAFF. Written as DNA, the CDR3 is TGTGCCACCAGTCCCGGGAGTTCAGGGACTGAAGCTTTCTTT.